The T cell receptor beta chain under discussion was sequenced for a study of CD8+ T cells in alopecia areata. V was shortened by 3 bases and J by 1 base, with 7 bases between the two germline ends. CDR3 length: 12 amino acids. The germline V gene encodes CDR1 GTSNPN and CDR2 SVGIG (reference sequence). In this sample, this clone turned up a few times. Treatment meaning: oral pan-JAK inhibitor, 5-10 mg twice daily. Once RNA had been extracted, it was reverse transcribed into cDNA to act as the sequencing template. This table comes from immunoSEQ multiplex PCR, and its TCRdb copy is limited to in-frame clones, with some not included. The sample holds about 140,000 clones, 54% seen once.

This TCR came from a human donor with alopecia areata. The material was CD8+ T cells sorted from blood, obtained at week 4, from a patient treated with tofacitinib. The rearrangement uses TRBV30 and TRBJ2-7; D may be TRBD2 (5 bases). The CDR3 protein is CAWSGESYEQYF. The CDR3 bases are TGTGCCTGGAGCGGGGAGTCCTACGAGCAGTACTTC.